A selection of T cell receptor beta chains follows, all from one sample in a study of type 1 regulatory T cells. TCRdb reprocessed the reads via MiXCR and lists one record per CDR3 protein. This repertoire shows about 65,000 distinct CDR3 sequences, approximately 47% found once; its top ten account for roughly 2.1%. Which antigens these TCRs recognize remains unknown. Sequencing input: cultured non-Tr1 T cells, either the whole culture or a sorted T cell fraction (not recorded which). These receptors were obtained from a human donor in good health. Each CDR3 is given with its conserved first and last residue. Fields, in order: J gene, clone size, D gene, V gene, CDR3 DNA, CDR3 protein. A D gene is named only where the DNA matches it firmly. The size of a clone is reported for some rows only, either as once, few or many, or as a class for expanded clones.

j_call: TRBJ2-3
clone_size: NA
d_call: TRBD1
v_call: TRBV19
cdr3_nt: TGTGCCAGTACCCTGACAGGGGTAAAATACACAGATACGCAGTATTTT
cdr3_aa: CASTLTGVKYTDTQYF

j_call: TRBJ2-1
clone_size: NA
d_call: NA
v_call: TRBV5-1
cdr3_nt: TGCGCCGGCAGCTTGGGCGGGGTCGACAATGAGCAGTTCTTC
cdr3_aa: CAGSLGGVDNEQFF

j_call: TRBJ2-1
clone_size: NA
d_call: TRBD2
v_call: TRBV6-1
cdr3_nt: TGTGCCGCCCGAGCGGGGGGGCGGTATGAGCAGTTCTTC
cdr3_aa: CAARAGGRYEQFF

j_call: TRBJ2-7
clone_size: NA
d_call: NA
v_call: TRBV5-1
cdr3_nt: TGCGCCAGCAGCTTGGTTAGCTCCTACGAGCAGTACTTC
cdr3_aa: CASSLVSSYEQYF

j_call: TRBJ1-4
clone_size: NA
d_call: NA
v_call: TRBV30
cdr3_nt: TGTGCCTGGAGTGTTGGGGTTCGCGCAACTAATGAAAAACTGTTTTTT
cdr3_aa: CAWSVGVRATNEKLFF

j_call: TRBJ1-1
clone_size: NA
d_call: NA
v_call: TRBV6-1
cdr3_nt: TGTGCCAGCAGCCCGACAGTGAACACTGAAGCTTTCTTT
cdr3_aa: CASSPTVNTEAFF

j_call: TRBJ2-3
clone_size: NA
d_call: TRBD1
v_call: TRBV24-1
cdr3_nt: TGTGCCACCAGTGACCCTCGACAGGGGGGCTATACAGATACGCAGTATTTT
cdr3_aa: CATSDPRQGGYTDTQYF

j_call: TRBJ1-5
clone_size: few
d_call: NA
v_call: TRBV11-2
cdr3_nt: TGTGCCAGCAGCCAGGGACTGCGCAATCAGCCCCAGCATTTT
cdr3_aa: CASSQGLRNQPQHF

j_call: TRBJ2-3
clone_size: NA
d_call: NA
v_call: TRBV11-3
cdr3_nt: TGTGCCAGCAGCTCCCCGCCGGGAGAGCCTAATGCAGATACGCAGTATTTT
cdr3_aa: CASSSPPGEPNADTQYF

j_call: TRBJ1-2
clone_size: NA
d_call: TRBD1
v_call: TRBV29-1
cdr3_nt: TGCAGCGTGGCACGAACAGGGGGCGGTGGATATGGCTACACCTTC
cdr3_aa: CSVARTGGGGYGYTF

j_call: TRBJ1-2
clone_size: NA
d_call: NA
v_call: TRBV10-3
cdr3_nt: TGTGCCATCAGTGAGCAGGGTGAGGGATATGGCTACACCTTC
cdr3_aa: CAISEQGEGYGYTF

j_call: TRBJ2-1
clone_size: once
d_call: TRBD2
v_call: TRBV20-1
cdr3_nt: TGCAGTGCTAGAGGGGGGCTAGCGGGGGTAAGGGGTGAGCAGTTCTTC
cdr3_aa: CSARGGLAGVRGEQFF

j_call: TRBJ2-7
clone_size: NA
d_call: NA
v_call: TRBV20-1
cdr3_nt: TGCAGTGCTAGGCCGGGAATTTCTCCCTACGAGCAGTACTTC
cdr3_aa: CSARPGISPYEQYF

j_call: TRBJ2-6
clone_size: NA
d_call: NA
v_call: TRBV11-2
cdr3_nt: TGTGCCAGCAGCTTAACCACCCCGACTGGGGCCAACGTCCTGACTTTC
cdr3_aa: CASSLTTPTGANVLTF

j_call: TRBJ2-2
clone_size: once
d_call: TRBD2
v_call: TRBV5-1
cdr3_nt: TGCGCCAGCAGCATAGAACTAGCGGGGAACACCGGGGAGCTGTTTTTT
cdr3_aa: CASSIELAGNTGELFF

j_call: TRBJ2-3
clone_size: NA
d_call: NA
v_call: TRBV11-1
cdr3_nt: TGTGCCAGCAGCGGTGAGTGGGCAGATACGCAGTATTTT
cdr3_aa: CASSGEWADTQYF

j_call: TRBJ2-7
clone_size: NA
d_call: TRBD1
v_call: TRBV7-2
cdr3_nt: TGTGCCAGCAGCTTAGGACAGGGGAAATACGAGCAGTACTTC
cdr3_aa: CASSLGQGKYEQYF

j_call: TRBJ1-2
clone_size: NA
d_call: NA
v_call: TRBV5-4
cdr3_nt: TGTGCCAGCAGCTTACAGGGAATTGATGGCTACACCTTC
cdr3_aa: CASSLQGIDGYTF

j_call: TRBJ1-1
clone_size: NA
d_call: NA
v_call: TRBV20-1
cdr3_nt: TGCAGTGCTAGAGGGGGGGAATACACTGAAGCTTTCTTT
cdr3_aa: CSARGGEYTEAFF

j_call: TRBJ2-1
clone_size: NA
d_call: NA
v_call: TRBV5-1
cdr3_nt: TGCGCCAGCAGCCGACAGAGCTCCTACAATGAGCAGTTCTTC
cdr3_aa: CASSRQSSYNEQFF

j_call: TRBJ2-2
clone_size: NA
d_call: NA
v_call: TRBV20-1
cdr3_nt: TGCAGTGTAGCCAGTTCGAACACCGGGGAGCTGTTTTTT
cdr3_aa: CSVASSNTGELFF

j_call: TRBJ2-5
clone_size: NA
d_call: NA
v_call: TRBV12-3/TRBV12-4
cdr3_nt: TGTGCCAGCAGTTTATCAACCCCCCACTTC
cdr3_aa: CASSLSTPHF

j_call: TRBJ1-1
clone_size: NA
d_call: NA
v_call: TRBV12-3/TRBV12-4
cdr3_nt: TGTGCCAGCAGTTTAGCGCCGCCAGGGGCGATGAACACTGAAGCTTTCTTT
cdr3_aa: CASSLAPPGAMNTEAFF

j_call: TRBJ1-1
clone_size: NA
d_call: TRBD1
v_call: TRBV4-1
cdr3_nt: TGCGCCAGCAGCCGAACCGGGACAGAGAACACTGAAGCTTTCTTT
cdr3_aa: CASSRTGTENTEAFF

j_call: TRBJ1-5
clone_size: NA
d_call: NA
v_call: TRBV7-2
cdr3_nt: TGTGCCAGCAGCTTAGTCAGTTATAGCAATCAGCCCCAGCATTTT
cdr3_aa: CASSLVSYSNQPQHF

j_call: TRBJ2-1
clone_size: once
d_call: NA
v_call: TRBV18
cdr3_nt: TGTGCCAGCTCATCGGGAGTAGACAATGAGCAGTTCTTC
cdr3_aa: CASSSGVDNEQFF

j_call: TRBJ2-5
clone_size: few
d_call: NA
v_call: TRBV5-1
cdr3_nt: TGCGCCAGCAGGGGGAACAGCATCCAAGAGACCCAGTACTTC
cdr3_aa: CASRGNSIQETQYF

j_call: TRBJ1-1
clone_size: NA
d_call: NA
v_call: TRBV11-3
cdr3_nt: TGTGCCAGCAGCTTAAATCCGGGCCCTACTGAAGCTTTCTTT
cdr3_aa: CASSLNPGPTEAFF

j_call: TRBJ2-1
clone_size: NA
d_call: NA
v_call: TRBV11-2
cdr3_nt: TGTGCCAGCAGCCAGGACCGCAATGAGCAGTTCTTC
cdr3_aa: CASSQDRNEQFF

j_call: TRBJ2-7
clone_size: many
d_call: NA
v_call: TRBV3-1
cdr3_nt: TGTGCCAGCAGCAAGGGAAGTGGTATTTACGAGCAGTACTTC
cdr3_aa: CASSKGSGIYEQYF

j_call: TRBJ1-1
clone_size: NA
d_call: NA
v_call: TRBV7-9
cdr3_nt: TGTGCCAGCAGCTTAGTGGGAGGGGAGAGGAAGAACACTGAAGCTTTCTTT
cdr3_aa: CASSLVGGERKNTEAFF

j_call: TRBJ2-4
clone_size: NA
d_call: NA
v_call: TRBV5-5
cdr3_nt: TGTGCCAGCAGCTTGGCTGGGACTCCCCAACAGTACTTC
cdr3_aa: CASSLAGTPQQYF

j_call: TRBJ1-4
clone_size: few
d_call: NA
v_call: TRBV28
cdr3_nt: TGTGCCAGCAGTTCGGGGGCGGGGAATGAAAAACTGTTTTTT
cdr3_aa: CASSSGAGNEKLFF

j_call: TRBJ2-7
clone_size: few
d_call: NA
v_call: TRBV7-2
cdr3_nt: TGTGCCAGCAGCTCCGTCCGGGACAACTACGAGCAGTACTTC
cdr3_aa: CASSSVRDNYEQYF

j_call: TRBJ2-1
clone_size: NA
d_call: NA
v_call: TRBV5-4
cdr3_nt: TGTGCCAGCAGCGGCCCGAGAGGGGCTTCGTACAATGAGCAGTTCTTC
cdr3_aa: CASSGPRGASYNEQFF

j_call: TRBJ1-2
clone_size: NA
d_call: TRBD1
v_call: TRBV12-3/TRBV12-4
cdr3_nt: TGTGCCAGCAGCAGGACAGGGACCTATGGCTTCACCTTC
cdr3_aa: CASSRTGTYGFTF

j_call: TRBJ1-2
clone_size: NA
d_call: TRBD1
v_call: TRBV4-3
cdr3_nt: TGCGCCAGCAGCCACGCCGGACAGGCTAACTATGGCTACACCTTC
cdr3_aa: CASSHAGQANYGYTF

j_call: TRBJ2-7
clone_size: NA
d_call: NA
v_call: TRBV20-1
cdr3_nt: TGCAGTGCTAGCATGGCCTACGAGCAGTACTTC
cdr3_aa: CSASMAYEQYF

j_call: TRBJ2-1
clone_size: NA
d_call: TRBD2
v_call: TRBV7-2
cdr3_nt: TGTGCCAGCAGCCACACACCCGGGGGGGCCTATTTTTCCAATGAGCAGTTCTTC
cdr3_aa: CASSHTPGGAYFSNEQFF

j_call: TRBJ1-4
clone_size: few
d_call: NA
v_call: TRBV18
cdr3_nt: TGTGCCAGCTCACCACCGAGTGGCAGAATCGATGAAAAACTGTTTTTT
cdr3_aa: CASSPPSGRIDEKLFF